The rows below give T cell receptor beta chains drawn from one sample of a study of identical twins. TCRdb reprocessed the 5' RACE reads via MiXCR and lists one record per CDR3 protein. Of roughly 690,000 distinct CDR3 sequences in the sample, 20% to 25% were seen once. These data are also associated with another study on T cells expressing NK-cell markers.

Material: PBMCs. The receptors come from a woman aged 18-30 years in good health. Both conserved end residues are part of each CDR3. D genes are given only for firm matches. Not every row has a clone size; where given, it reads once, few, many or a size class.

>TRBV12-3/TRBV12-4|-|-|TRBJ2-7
CASSLNGPSGEQYF
TGTGCCAGCAGTTTAAACGGGCCCTCGGGGGAGCAGTACTTC
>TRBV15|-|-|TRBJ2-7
CATSRDRQVTYEQYF
TGTGCCACCAGCAGAGATCGCCAGGTCACCTACGAGCAGTACTTC
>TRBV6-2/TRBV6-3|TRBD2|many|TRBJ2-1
CASSYAIVAGGHKQFF
TGTGCCAGCAGTTACGCCATCGTGGCGGGAGGGCATAAGCAGTTCTTC
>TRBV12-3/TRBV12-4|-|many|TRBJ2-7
CASSLTGHYEQYF
TGTGCCAGCAGTTTGACAGGACATTACGAGCAGTACTTC
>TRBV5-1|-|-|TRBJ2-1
CASSLVGPSYNEQFF
TGCGCCAGCAGCTTGGTTGGGCCCTCCTACAATGAGCAGTTCTTC
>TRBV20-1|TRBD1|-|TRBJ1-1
CSGQGEVNTEAFF
TGCAGTGGCCAGGGGGAAGTGAACACTGAAGCTTTCTTT
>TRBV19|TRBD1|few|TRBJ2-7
CASRPGTGGVPGEQYF
TGTGCCAGTAGACCCGGGACAGGGGGCGTTCCGGGCGAGCAGTACTTC
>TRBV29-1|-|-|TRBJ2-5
CSVDPKGGGPEETQYF
TGCAGCGTCGACCCTAAAGGGGGGGGGCCGGAGGAGACCCAGTACTTC
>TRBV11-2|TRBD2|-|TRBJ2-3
CASSYSQTGGRRTDTQYF
TGTGCCAGCAGCTATTCCCAAACGGGAGGGAGACGGACAGATACGCAGTATTTT
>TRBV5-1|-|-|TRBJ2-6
CASSLDSSPGANVLTF
TGCGCCAGCAGCTTGGACAGTTCCCCGGGGGCCAACGTCCTGACTTTC
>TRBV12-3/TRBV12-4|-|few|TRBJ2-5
CASSLDPGLETQYF
TGTGCCAGCAGTTTAGACCCGGGCCTGGAGACCCAGTACTTC
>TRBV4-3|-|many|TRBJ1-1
CASSQALGSTEAFF
TGCGCCAGCAGCCAAGCCCTCGGGTCCACTGAAGCTTTCTTT
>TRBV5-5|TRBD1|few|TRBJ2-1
CASSRDREQFF
TGTGCCAGCAGTAGGGACAGGGAGCAGTTCTTC
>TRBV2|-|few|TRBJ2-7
CASSRNEYEQYF
TGTGCCAGCAGTCGAAACGAGTACGAGCAGTACTTC
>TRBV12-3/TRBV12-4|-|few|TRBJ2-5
CASSLGVRQETQYF
TGTGCCAGCAGTTTAGGGGTCAGACAAGAGACCCAGTACTTC